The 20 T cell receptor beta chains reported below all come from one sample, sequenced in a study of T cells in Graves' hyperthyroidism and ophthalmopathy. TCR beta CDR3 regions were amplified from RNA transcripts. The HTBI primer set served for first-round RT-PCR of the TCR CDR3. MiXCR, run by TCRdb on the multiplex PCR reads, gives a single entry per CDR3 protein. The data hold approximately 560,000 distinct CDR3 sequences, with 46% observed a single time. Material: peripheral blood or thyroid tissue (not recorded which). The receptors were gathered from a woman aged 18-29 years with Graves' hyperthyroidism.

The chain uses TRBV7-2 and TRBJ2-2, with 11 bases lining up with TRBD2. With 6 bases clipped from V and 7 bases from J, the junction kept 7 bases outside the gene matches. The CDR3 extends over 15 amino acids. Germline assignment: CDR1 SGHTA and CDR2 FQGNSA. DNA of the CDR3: TGTGCCAGCAGTCTAGCGGGAGGACTCATCGGGGAGCTGTTTTTT. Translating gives CASSLAGGLIGELFF.

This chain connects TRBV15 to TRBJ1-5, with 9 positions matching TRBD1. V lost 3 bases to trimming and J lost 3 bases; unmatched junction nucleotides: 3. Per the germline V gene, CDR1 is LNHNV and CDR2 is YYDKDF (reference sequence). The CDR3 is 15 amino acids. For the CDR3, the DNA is TGTGCCACCAGCAGTGACAGGGGGATCAATCAGCCCCAGCATTTT. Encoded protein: CATSSDRGINQPQHF.

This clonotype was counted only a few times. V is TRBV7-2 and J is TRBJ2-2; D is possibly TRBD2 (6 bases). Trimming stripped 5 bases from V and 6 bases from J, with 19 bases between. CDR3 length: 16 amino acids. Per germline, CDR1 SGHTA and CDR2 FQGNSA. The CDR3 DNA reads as TGTGCCAGCAGCACACACGGGGGTTATAGACCCGGGGAGCTGTTTTTT. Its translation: CASSTHGGYRPGELFF.

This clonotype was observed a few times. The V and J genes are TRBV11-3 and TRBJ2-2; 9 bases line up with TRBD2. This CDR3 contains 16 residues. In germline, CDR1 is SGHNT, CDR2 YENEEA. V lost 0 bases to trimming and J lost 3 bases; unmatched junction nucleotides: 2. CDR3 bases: TGTGCCAGCAGCTTAGAGGGACTAGCAGACACCGGGGAGCTGTTTTTT. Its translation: CASSLEGLADTGELFF.

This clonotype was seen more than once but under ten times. CDR3 sequence: CASSLRGIGPDGELFF. The CDR3 nucleotides are TGTGCCAGCAGCTTACGGGGTATCGGGCCAGACGGGGAGCTGTTTTTT. The V gene is TRBV7-8, the J gene TRBJ2-2; tentatively, D is TRBD2 (5 bases). V shed 2 bases and J shed 7 bases, with 17 bases lying between them. The CDR3 consists of 16 residues. The germline gives CDR1 SGHVS, CDR2 FQNEAQ.

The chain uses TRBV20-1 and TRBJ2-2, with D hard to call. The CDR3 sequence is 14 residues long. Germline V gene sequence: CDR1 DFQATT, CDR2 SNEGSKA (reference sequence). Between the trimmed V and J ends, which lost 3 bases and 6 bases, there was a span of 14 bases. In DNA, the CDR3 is TGCAGTGCTAGGGTCGGCCTACAGTCCGGGGAGCTGTTTTTT. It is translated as CSARVGLQSGELFF.

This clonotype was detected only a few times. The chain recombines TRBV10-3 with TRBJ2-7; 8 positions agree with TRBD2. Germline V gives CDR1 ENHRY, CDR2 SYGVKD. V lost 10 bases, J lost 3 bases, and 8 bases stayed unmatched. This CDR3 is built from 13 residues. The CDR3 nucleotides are TGTGCCAGCGGGGGCGGGAGGATCTACGAGCAGTACTTC. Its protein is CASGGGRIYEQYF.

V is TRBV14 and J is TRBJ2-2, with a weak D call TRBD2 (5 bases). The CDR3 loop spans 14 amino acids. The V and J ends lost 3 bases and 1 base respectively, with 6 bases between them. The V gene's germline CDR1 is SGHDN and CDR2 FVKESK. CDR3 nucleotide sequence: TGTGCCAGCAGCCAGAGCGGGAACACCGGGGAGCTGTTTTTT. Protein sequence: CASSQSGNTGELFF.

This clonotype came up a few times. The CDR3 bases are TGTGCCAGCAGCTCAACTAGACACTCTAAGGCAGCTTTCTTT. Its translation: CASSSTRHSKAAFF. The chain is built from TRBV25-1 and TRBJ1-1; no clear D. V lost 6 bases, J lost 10 bases, and 21 bases lay in between. Germline CDR1 reads MGHDK; CDR2 reads SYGVNS. The CDR3 runs to 14 residues. Full variable domain (remainder filled in from reference TRBV25-1 and TRBJ1-1): EADIYQTPRYLVIGTGKKITLECSQTMGHDKMYWYQQDPGMELHLIHYSYGVNSTEKGDLSSESTVSRIRTEHFPLTLESARPSHTSQYLCASSSTRHSKAAFFGQGTRLTVV.

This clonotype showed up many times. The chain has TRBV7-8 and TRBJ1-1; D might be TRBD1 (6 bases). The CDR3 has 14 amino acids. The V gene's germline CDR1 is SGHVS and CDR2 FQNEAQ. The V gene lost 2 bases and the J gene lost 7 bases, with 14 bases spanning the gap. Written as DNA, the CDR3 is TGTGCCAGCAGCTTAATGGGGGCGCAGGGTGAAGCTTTCTTT. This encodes CASSLMGAQGEAFF.

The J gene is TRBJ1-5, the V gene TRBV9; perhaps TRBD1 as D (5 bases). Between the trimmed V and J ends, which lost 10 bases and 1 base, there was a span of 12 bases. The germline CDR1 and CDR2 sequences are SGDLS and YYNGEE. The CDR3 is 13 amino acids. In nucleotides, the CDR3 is TGTGCCTGGACCCGGGACAGCAATCAGCCCCAGCATTTT. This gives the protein CAWTRDSNQPQHF.

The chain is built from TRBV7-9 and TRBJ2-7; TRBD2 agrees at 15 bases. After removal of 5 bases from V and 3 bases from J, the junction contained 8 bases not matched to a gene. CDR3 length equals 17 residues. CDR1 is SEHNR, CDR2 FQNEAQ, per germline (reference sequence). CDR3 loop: CASSQVGTSGRRYEQYF. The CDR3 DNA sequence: TGTGCCAGCAGCCAAGTGGGGACTAGCGGGAGGCGCTACGAGCAGTACTTC.

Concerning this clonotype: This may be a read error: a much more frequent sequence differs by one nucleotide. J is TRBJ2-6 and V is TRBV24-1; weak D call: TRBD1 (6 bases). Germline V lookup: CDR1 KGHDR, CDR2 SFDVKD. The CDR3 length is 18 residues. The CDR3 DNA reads TGTGCCACCAGTGAGGGCGGCCAGGGGTATCCTGGGGCCAACGTCCTGGCTTTC. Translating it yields CATSEGGQGYPGANVLAF.

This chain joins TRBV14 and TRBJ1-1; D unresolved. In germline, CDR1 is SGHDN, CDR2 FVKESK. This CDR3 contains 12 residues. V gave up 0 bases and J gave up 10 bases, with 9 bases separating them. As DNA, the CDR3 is TGTGCCAGCAGCCAAGATAAGGCGGCAGCTTTCTTT. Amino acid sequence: CASSQDKAAAFF.

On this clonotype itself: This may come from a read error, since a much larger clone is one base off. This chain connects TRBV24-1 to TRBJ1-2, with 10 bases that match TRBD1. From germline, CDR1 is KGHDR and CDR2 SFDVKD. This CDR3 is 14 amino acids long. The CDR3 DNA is TGTGCCACCAGTGAATCGGGACAGGGGTATGGCTTCACCTTC. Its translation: CATSESGQGYGFTF.

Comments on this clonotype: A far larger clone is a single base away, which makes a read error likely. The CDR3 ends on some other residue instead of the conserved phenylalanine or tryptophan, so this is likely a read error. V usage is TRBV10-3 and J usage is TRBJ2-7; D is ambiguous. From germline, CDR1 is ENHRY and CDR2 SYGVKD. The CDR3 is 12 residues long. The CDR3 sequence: CASSPDSYEQYL. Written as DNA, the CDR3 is TGTGCCAGCAGTCCGGACTCCTACGAGCAGTACCTC.

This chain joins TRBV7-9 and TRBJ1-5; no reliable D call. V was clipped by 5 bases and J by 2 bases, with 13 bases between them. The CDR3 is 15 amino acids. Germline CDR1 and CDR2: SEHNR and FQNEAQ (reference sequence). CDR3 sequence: CASSTDPAGNQPQHF. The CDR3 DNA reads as TGTGCCAGCAGCACCGACCCGGCGGGCAATCAGCCCCAGCATTTT.

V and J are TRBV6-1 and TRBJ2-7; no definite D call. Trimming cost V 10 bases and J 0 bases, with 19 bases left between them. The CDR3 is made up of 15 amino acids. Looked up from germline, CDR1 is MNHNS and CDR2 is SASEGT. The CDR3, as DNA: TGTGCCATCAGCGAGGTGTCCGGTGACTCCTACGAGCAGTACTTC. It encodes CAISEVSGDSYEQYF.

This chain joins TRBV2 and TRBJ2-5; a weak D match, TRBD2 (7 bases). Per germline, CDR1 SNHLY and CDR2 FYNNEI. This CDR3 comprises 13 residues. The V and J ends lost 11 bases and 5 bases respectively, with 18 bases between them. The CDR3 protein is CAGGGAGAETQYF. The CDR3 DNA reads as TGTGCCGGGGGGGGGGCGGGAGCTGAGACCCAGTACTTC.

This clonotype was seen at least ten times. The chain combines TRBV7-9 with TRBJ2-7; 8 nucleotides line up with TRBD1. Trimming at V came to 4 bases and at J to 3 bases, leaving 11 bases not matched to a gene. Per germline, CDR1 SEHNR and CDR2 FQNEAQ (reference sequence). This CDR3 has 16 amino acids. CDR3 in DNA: TGTGCCAGCAGCTCCGCCGGGACAGGACCGGACTACGAGCAGTACTTC. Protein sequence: CASSSAGTGPDYEQYF.